This T cell receptor (beta chain) emerged from a study of blood T cell repertoires in COVID-19. The germline V gene encodes CDR1 SGHRS and CDR2 YFSETQ. Unmatched junction bases numbered 5, after V lost 3 bases and J lost 4 bases. This CDR3 spans 15 amino acids. Generated by immunoSEQ multiplex PCR, the TCRdb table keeps only in-frame clones and is missing some. In the table there are 200,000 to 300,000 clones, approximately 84% of which are singletons. The J gene is TRBJ1-1, the V gene TRBV5-1; 11 positions agree with TRBD1. Sequenced material: peripheral blood. The source is a man between 45 and 60 years old with acute or convalescent COVID-19. As DNA, the CDR3 is TGCGCCAGCAGCTACGGGACAGGGGGAGGCACTGAAGCTTTCTTT. Its translation: CASSYGTGGGTEAFF. Full variable domain (outside the CDR3, taken from reference TRBV5-1 and TRBJ1-1): KAGVTQTPRYLIKTRGQQVTLSCSPISGHRSVSWYQQTPGQGLQFLFEYFSETQRNKGNFPGRFSGRQFSNSRSEMNVSTLELGDSALYLCASSYGTGGGTEAFFGQGTRLTVV.